This TCR beta chain was retrieved from a study of cytomegalovirus exposure and HLA in healthy donors. General study findings and limits: A later analysis reported that several of the most significant clusters appeared to be linked to common viral pathogens, among them Epstein-Barr virus. Using a false discovery rate of 0.05, a later analysis showed that about 16,000 TCR beta sequences were associated with HLA alleles. There were some V segments, including TRBV6-2 and TRBV6-3, excluded as indistinguishable.

The ends were cut back, 6 bases at V and 4 bases at J, with 12 bases in the middle. This CDR3 contains 13 residues. Germline assignment: CDR1 WNHNN and CDR2 SYGVQD (reference sequence). Concerning this clone: What it binds is not known.

PCR involved 60 Vbeta and 13 Jbeta primers. Sequencing used immunoSEQ multiplex PCR; TCRdb keeps in-frame clones, though not all of them. The repertoire consists of around 200,000 clones, with roughly 79% occurring once and the leading ten covering 1.6%. The chain recombines TRBV10-1 with TRBJ1-1, with a possible D match to TRBD1 (5 bases). The specimen was PBMCs. This receptor was obtained from a woman aged 18 to 35 in good health and CMV-seronegative. DNA of the CDR3: TGCGCCAGCAGGAGCCAGGGTTCCACTGAAGCTTTCTTT. Protein: CASRSQGSTEAFF.